This T cell receptor beta chain was identified during a study of T cell clones after liver transplantation. CDR1 and CDR2 (germline): SGHVS, FQNEAQ. Trimming took 3 bases from V and 2 from J; bases not matched to a gene: 1. The CDR3 consists of 15 residues. Clones were read by immunoSEQ multiplex PCR, and TCRdb kept only the in-frame ones, dropping some. The sample lists around 60,000 clones, roughly two thirds occurring once. J is TRBJ2-3 and V is TRBV7-8; TRBD2 aligns across 11 bases. This TCR was sampled from a human donor who received a liver transplant. Material: CD4+ T cells from blood, obtained before liver transplant. The CDR3 is CASSLTSGNTDTQYF. CDR3 in DNA: TGTGCCAGCAGCTTGACTAGCGGGAACACAGATACGCAGTATTTT.